The present entry profiles one T cell receptor beta chain with its context. Its antigen is not known. This CDR3 has 13 amino acids. Germline V gives CDR1 LNHDA, CDR2 SQIVND (reference sequence). V lost 5 bases, J lost 2 bases, and 9 bases lay in between. In TCRdb, the 5' RACE reads were re-called with MiXCR into one record per CDR3 protein. Found here are 350,000 to 500,000 distinct CDR3 sequences, roughly 18% of them singletons; the top ten hold about 22%. This record comes from a study of T-cell memory formation after mild COVID-19. Points from the study as a whole: CD4+ contracting clones lay mainly in CM and EM, CD8+ ones in EMRA. The appearance of some responding clones in pre-infection memory suggested that cross-reactive memory joined.

The sequencing input was PBMCs or a T cell subset sorted from them (not recorded which). This chain joins TRBV19 and TRBJ1-1; D call uncertain. The receptor comes from a young man who had mild COVID-19 (a few samples of this study predate the infection). Cell type and time point are not known. CDR3 amino acids: CASSVYRNTEAFF. The CDR3 DNA reads as TGTGCCAGTAGTGTCTACAGAAACACTGAAGCTTTCTTT.